Listed below are T cell receptor beta chains from one sample, sequenced in a study of blood T cell repertoires in COVID-19. The data were produced by immunoSEQ multiplex PCR, yet TCRdb's version contains in-frame clones alone and is incomplete. The sample shows 45,000 to 65,000 clones, roughly nine tenths of them seen only once. The specimen sequenced was peripheral blood. Receptors were obtained from a man older than 75 with active or convalescent COVID-19. Each CDR3 is given with its conserved first and last residue. A D gene is named only where the DNA matches it firmly. Size is omitted from some rows. Given values are once, few, many or a class for expanded clones.

abundance,v_gene,d_gene,j_gene,CDR3aa,CDR3nt
few,TRBV21-1,NA,TRBJ1-5,CASSKGRRQGVMGSNQPQHF,TGTGCCAGCAGCAAAGGTAGGCGACAGGGTGTGATGGGGAGCAATCAGCCCCAGCATTTT
NA,TRBV28,NA,TRBJ1-2,CASSTRRGYTF,TGTGCCAGCAGTACCCGGAGGGGCTACACCTTC
once,TRBV1,NA,TRBJ1-2,CTLGGLIYGYTF,TGCACCCTGGGGGGGCTAATCTATGGCTACACCTTC
few,TRBV28,TRBD1,TRBJ2-2,CASTIQGAGTGELFF,TGTGCCAGCACCATACAGGGGGCAGGGACCGGGGAGCTGTTTTTT
NA,TRBV11-2,TRBD2,TRBJ2-3,CASSPVRGGPLTDTQYF,TGTGCCAGCAGCCCGGTCCGGGGGGGGCCCCTCACAGATACGCAGTATTTT
NA,TRBV4-2,TRBD2,TRBJ2-7,CASSQDFSGGTYEQYF,TGTGCCAGCAGCCAAGATTTCAGCGGGGGTACCTACGAGCAGTACTTC
NA,TRBV28,NA,TRBJ1-2,CASRKGLFSSNYGYTF,TGTGCCAGCAGGAAGGGGCTTTTTTCCTCTAACTATGGCTACACCTTC
once,TRBV30,TRBD2,TRBJ2-5,CAWRWPAGGRVGETQYF,TGTGCCTGGAGGTGGCCAGCGGGGGGAAGGGTGGGAGAGACCCAGTACTTC
few,TRBV28,TRBD2,TRBJ2-3,CASSLAGALTDTQYF,TGTGCCAGCAGTTTAGCGGGAGCCCTGACAGATACGCAGTATTTT
NA,TRBV4-3,NA,TRBJ2-2,CASSQAAGNTGELFF,TGCGCCAGCAGCCAAGCGGCGGGGAACACCGGGGAGCTGTTTTTT
NA,TRBV6-5,NA,TRBJ2-1,CASTTGLRNEQFF,TGTGCCAGCACTACTGGATTGAGGAATGAGCAGTTCTTC
NA,TRBV6-6,NA,TRBJ1-1,CASSVRGPEAFF,TGTGCCAGCAGTGTCCGGGGTCCTGAAGCTTTCTTT
once,TRBV10-1,NA,TRBJ2-5,CASAAGFQETQYF,TGCGCCAGCGCGGCCGGGTTCCAAGAGACCCAGTACTTC
NA,TRBV5-3,NA,TRBJ1-2,CARSLVGGEHYGYTF,TGTGCCAGAAGCTTGGTTGGAGGAGAACACTATGGCTACACCTTC
NA,TRBV27,TRBD1,TRBJ1-1,CASSFVGGGQGVNTEAFF,TGTGCCAGCAGTTTTGTTGGAGGGGGCCAGGGGGTGAACACTGAAGCTTTCTTT
NA,TRBV10-3,NA,TRBJ1-2,CAISGEGVWDTF,TGTGCCATCAGTGGGGAGGGAGTATGGGACACCTTC
NA,TRBV28,NA,TRBJ2-7,CASSQPGSIYEQYF,TGTGCCAGCAGTCAGCCAGGGTCCATCTACGAGCAGTACTTC
NA,TRBV25-1,TRBD2,TRBJ2-1,CASSESAGGVNEQFF,TGTGCCAGCAGTGAATCGGCGGGAGGGGTTAATGAGCAGTTCTTC
NA,TRBV29-1,TRBD1,TRBJ2-3,CSAGMTGLTDTQYF,TGCAGCGCTGGAATGACAGGGCTCACAGATACGCAGTATTTT
NA,TRBV2,TRBD2,TRBJ2-4,CASSRTSGRASSKNIQYF,TGTGCCAGCAGTCGGACTAGCGGGAGGGCCTCGAGCAAAAACATTCAGTACTTC
once,TRBV28,NA,TRBJ2-2,CASSELANTGELFF,TGTGCCAGCAGTGAACTAGCAAACACCGGGGAGCTGTTTTTT
NA,TRBV6-6,NA,TRBJ2-7,CASSLQVSYEQYF,TGTGCCAGCAGCCTACAGGTCTCCTACGAGCAGTACTTC
once,TRBV4-3,TRBD1,TRBJ1-2,CASSQDRAGGPNYGYTF,TGCGCCAGCAGCCAAGATAGGGCAGGGGGTCCAAACTATGGCTACACCTTC
once,TRBV18,NA,TRBJ2-7,CASSPNENEQYF,TGTGCCAGCTCCCCGAACGAGAACGAGCAGTACTTC
NA,TRBV11-2,NA,TRBJ2-4,CASSPGGNIQYF,TGTGCCAGCAGCCCCGGCGGGAACATTCAGTACTTC
few,TRBV7-9,TRBD1,TRBJ1-2,CASSLTGERYGYTF,TGTGCCAGCAGCTTAACAGGGGAGAGGTATGGCTACACCTTC
NA,TRBV6-2/TRBV6-3,TRBD1,TRBJ1-2,CASSMTGSYGYTF,TGTGCCAGCAGCATGACAGGGAGCTATGGCTACACCTTC
NA,TRBV27,NA,TRBJ2-1,CAAGSRGDNEQFF,TGTGCGGCCGGCAGCAGGGGTGACAATGAGCAGTTCTTC
NA,TRBV6-2/TRBV6-3,NA,TRBJ1-5,CASSYGRDNQPQHF,TGTGCCAGCAGTTACGGACGGGACAATCAGCCCCAGCATTTT
NA,TRBV2,NA,TRBJ2-7,CASAPTYEQYF,TGTGCCAGCGCCCCTACCTACGAGCAGTACTTC
NA,TRBV30,TRBD1,TRBJ1-5,CAWSTGVSSNQPQHF,TGTGCCTGGAGTACAGGGGTAAGCAGCAATCAGCCCCAGCATTTT
NA,TRBV7-3,NA,TRBJ1-3,CASSSTGGAGNTIYF,TGTGCCAGCAGCTCCACCGGGGGGGCTGGAAACACCATATATTTT
NA,TRBV5-1,NA,TRBJ1-6,CASSPGTQFGSPLHF,TGCGCCAGCAGCCCCGGTACCCAATTCGGTTCACCCCTCCACTTT
NA,TRBV11-1,NA,TRBJ2-7,CASSLPESYEQYF,TGTGCCAGCAGCTTACCGGAGTCCTACGAGCAGTACTTC
NA,TRBV5-6,NA,TRBJ2-5,CASSLGVAETQYF,TGTGCCAGCAGCTTAGGGGTTGCAGAGACCCAGTACTTC
NA,TRBV5-6,NA,TRBJ2-1,CASSTLWGEWFTYNEQFF,TGTGCCAGCAGCACCCTCTGGGGGGAATGGTTTACCTACAATGAGCAGTTCTTC
NA,TRBV27,TRBD2,TRBJ2-7,CASSLNSGGTEQYF,TGTGCCAGCAGTTTAAATTCGGGAGGGACCGAGCAGTACTTC
NA,TRBV24-1,NA,TRBJ1-5,CATSAGRVRNQPQHF,TGTGCCACCAGTGCGGGCAGGGTTAGGAATCAGCCCCAGCATTTT
few,TRBV9,NA,TRBJ2-2,CASSVVVRRGGFNTGELFF,TGTGCCAGCAGCGTAGTAGTTCGTAGAGGGGGATTCAACACCGGGGAGCTGTTTTTT
NA,TRBV5-1,NA,TRBJ1-3,CASSLDLRGPSGNTIYF,TGCGCCAGCAGCTTGGATCTGCGGGGGCCCTCTGGAAACACCATATATTTT
once,TRBV11-1,TRBD2,TRBJ2-3,CASSPGLAGITDTQYF,TGTGCCAGCAGCCCGGGACTAGCGGGCATCACAGATACGCAGTATTTT